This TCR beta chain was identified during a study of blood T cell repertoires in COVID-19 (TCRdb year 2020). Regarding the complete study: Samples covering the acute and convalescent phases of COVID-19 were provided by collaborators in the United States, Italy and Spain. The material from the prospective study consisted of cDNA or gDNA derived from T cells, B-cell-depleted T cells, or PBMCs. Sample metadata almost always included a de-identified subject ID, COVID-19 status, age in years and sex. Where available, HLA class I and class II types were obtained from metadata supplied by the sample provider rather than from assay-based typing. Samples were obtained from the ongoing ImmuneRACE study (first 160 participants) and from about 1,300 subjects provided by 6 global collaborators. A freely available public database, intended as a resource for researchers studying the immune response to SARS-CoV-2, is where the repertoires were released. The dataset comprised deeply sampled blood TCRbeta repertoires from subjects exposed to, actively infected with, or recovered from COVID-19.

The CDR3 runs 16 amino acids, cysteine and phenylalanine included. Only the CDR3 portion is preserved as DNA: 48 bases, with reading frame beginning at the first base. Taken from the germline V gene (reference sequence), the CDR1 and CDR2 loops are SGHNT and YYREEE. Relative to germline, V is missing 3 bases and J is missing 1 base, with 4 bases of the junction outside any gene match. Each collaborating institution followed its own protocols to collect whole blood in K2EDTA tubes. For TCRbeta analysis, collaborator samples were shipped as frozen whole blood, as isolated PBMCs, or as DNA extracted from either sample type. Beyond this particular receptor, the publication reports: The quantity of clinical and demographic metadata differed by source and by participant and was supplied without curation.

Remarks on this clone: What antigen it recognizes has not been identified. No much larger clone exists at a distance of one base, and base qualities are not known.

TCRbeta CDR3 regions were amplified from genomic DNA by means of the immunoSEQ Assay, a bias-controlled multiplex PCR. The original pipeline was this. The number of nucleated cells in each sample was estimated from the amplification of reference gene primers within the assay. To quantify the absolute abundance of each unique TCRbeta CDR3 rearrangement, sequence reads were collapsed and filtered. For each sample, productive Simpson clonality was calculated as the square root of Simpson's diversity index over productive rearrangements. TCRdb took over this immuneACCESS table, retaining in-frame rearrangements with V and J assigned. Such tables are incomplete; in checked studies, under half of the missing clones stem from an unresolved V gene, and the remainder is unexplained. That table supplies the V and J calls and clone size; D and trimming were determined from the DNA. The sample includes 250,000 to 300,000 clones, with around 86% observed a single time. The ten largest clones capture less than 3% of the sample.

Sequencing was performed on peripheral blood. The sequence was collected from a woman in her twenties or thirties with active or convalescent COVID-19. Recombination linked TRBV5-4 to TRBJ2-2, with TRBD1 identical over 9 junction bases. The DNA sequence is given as TGTGCCAGCAGCTCAGGACAGGGGAGGAACACCGGGGAGCTGTTTTTT. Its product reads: CASSSGQGRNTGELFF.